A single T cell receptor (beta chain) is shown here with its context. Some clones are missing from TCRdb's copy, which holds only in-frame ones; the method was immunoSEQ multiplex PCR. The data hold under 250,000 clones, with more than 70% observed a single time. This entry is derived from a study of blood T cell repertoires in COVID-19. The sequence came from a man aged 40-49 years with active or convalescent COVID-19. Sequenced: peripheral blood.

The DNA of the CDR3 is TGTGCCAGCAGCACCCGGGTTTCAACTTATAGCAATCAGCCCCAGCATTTT. Translating it yields CASSTRVSTYSNQPQHF. The rearrangement uses TRBV7-6 and TRBJ1-5; no definite D call. The CDR3 has 17 residues. Germline V gives CDR1 SGHVS, CDR2 FNYEAQ. Between the trimmed V and J ends, which lost 5 bases and 0 bases, there was a span of 17 bases.